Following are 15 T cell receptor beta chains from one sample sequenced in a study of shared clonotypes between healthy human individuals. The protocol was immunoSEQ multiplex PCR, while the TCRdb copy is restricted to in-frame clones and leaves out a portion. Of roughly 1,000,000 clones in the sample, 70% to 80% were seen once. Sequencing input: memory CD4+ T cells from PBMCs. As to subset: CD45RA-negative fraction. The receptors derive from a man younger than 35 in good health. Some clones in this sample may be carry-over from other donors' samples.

In DNA form, the CDR3 reads TGCAGTGGATCTAGCCGCTTCGAGCAGTTCTTC. Encoded protein: CSGSSRFEQFF. This chain uses TRBV20-1 with TRBJ2-1; TRBD2 is a possible D gene (5 bases). Trimming removed 7 bases from V and 10 bases from J, with 14 bases in between. Germline lookup yields CDR1 DFQATT and CDR2 SNEGSKA (reference sequence). The CDR3 totals 11 residues.

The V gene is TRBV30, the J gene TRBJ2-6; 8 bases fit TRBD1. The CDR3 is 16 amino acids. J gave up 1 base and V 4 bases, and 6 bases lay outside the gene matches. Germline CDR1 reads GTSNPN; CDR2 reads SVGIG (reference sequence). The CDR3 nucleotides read TGTGCCTGGAACCAGGACAGGGTTTCTGGGGCCAACGTCCTGACTTTC. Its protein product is CAWNQDRVSGANVLTF.

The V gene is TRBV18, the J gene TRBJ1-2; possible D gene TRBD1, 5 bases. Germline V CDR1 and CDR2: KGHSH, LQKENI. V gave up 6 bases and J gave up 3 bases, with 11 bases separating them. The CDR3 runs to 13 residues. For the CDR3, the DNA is TGTGCCAGCTCTGCAGGGTTTGACTATGGCTACACCTTC. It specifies CASSAGFDYGYTF.

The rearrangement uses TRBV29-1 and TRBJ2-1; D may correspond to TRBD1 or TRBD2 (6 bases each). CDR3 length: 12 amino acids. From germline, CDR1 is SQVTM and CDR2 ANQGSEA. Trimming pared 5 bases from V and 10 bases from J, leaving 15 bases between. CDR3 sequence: CSVPKGGQEQFF. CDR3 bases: TGCAGCGTTCCTAAAGGGGGGCAGGAGCAGTTCTTC.

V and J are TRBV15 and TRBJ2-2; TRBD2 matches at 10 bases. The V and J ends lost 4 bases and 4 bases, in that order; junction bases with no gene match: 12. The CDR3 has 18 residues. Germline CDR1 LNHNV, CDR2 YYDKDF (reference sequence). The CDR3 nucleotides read TGTGCCACCAGCATCCAGTACCTAGCGGGAGTCGTCACCGGGGAGCTGTTTTTT. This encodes CATSIQYLAGVVTGELFF.

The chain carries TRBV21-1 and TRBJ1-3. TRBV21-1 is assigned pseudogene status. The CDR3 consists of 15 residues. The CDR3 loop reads CASSKALSSGNTIYF. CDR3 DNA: TGTGCCAGCAGCAAAGCTCTGAGCTCTGGAAACACCATATATTTT.

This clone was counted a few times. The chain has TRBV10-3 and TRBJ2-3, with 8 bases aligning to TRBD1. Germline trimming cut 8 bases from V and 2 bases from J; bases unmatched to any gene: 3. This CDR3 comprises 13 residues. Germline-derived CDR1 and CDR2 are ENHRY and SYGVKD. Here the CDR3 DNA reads TGTGCCATCCAGGGGGCGCTCACAGATACGCAGTATTTT. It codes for CAIQGALTDTQYF.

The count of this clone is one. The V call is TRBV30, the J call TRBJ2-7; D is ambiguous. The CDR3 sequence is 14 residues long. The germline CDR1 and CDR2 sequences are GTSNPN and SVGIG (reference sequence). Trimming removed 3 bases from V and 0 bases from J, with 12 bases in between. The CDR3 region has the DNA TGTGCCTGGAGGAGCTGGGGAAGCTCCTACGAGCAGTACTTC. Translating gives CAWRSWGSSYEQYF.

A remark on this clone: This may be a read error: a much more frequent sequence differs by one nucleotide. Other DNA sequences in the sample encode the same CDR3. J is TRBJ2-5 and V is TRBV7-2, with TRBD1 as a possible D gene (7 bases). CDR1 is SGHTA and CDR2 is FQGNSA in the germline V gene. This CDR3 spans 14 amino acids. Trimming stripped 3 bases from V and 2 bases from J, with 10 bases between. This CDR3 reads CASSFQGGQETQYF. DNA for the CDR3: TGTGCCAGCAGCTTCCAGGGGGGACAAGAGACCCAGTACTTC.

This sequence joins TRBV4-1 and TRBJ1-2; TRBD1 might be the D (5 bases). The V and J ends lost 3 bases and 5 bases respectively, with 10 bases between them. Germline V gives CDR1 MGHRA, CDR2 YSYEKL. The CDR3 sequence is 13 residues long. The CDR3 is CASSQAGTYGYTF. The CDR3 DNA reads TGCGCCAGCAGCCAGGCCGGGACTTATGGCTACACCTTC.

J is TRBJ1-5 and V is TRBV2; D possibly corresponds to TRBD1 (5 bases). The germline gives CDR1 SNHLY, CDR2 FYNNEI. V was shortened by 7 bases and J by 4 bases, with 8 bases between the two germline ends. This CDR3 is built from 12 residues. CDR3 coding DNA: TGTGCCAGCACTCAGGGTAATCAGCCCCAGCATTTT. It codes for CASTQGNQPQHF. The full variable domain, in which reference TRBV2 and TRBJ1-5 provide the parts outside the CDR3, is EPEVTQTPSHQVTQMGQEVILRCVPISNHLYFYWYRQILGQKVEFLVSFYNNEISEKSEIFDDQFSVERPDGSNFTLKIRSTKLEDSAMYFCASTQGNQPQHFGDGTRLSIL.

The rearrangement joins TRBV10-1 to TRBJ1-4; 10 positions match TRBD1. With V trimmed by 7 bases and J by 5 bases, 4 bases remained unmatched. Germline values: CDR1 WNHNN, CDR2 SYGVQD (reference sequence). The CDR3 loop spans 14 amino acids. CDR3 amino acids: CASKTGGHNEKLFF. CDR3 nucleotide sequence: TGCGCCAGCAAGACAGGGGGCCACAATGAAAAACTGTTTTTT.

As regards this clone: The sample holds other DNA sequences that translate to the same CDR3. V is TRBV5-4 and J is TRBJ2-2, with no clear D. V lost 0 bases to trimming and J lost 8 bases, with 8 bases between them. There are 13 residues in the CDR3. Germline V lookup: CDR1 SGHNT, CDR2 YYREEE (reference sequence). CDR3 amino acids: CASSLEPTGELFF. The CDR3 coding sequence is TGTGCCAGCAGCTTGGAGCCAACGGGGGAGCTGTTTTTT.

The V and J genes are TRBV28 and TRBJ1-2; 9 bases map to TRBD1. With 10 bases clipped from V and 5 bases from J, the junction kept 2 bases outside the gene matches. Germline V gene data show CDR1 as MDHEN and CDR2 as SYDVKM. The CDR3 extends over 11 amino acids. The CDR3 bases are TGTGCCATTGGGACAGGGTATGGCTACACCTTC. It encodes CAIGTGYGYTF.

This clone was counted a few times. CDR3 in amino acids: CASNPGQAITEAFF. CDR3 sequence (DNA): TGTGCCAGCAACCCGGGACAGGCGATAACTGAAGCTTTCTTT. The V gene is TRBV6-5, the J gene TRBJ1-1, with 8 bases matching TRBD1. Germline CDR1 reads MNHEY; CDR2 reads SVGAGI. The junction had 9 bases not matched to a gene; V was cut back by 7 bases and J by 5 bases. The CDR3 extends over 14 amino acids.